Given below is one T cell receptor (beta chain) in context. Its target is unknown. CDR1 SGHRS and CDR2 YFSETQ come from the germline V gene. The CDR3 contains 14 residues. J was trimmed by 3 bases and V by 4 bases; bases with no gene match: 6. The source of the sample is a study of blood T cells in healthy people across ages. Study at large: About one barcoded beta molecule per two T cells was the capture yield of template switching. Study conclusions and caveats: Estimated diversity, derived from one million T cells, was regarded as an underestimate.

A J-beta primer mix and a sample-barcoded 5' primer were used in a second PCR of about 7 to 12 cycles. Each CDR3 protein gets one entry after TCRdb re-called the 5' RACE reads with MiXCR. This sample has about 570,000 distinct CDR3 sequences, with 27% found just once. The sample comprised blood. This clonotype originated in a woman in her 70s in good health. V is TRBV5-1 and J is TRBJ2-5; 7 bases line up with TRBD1. CDR3 residues: CASSMVGGEETQYF. The CDR3 nucleotides read TGCGCCAGCAGCATGGTAGGGGGCGAAGAGACCCAGTACTTC.